The clone carrying this TCR beta chain was seen a handful of times. V was clipped by 6 bases and J by 5 bases; unmatched bases: 13. CDR1 is DFQATT, CDR2 SNEGSKA, per germline (reference sequence). CDR3 size: 15 residues. Each CDR3 protein is one row after TCRdb ran MiXCR on the 5' RACE reads. This sample has some 85,000 distinct CDR3 sequences, with around 13% found just once. The data originate from a study of early T cells in non-severe SARS-CoV-2 infection. Turning to the study itself: Sequencing used unsorted whole-blood bulk RNA, so chains lack pairing.

V and J are TRBV20-1 and TRBJ1-2; TRBD1 matches 9 bases. The sample taken for sequencing was whole blood. The receptor comes from an adult who was a healthcare worker with PCR-confirmed SARS-CoV-2 infection or an uninfected control (not recorded which). CDR3 loop: CSAKQGALSSYGYTF. In DNA form, the CDR3 reads TGCAGTGCCAAACAGGGGGCCCTGTCCTCGTATGGCTACACCTTC.